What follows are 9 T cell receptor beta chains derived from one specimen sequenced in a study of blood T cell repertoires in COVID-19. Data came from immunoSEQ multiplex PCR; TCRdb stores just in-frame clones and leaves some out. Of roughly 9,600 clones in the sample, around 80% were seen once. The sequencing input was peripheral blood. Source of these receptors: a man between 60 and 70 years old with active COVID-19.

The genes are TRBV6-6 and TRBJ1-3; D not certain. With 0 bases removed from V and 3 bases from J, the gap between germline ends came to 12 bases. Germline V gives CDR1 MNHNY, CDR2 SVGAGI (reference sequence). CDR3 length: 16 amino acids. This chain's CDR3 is CASSYSIPEYGNTIYF. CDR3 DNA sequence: TGTGCCAGCAGTTACTCGATACCGGAGTATGGAAACACCATATATTTT.

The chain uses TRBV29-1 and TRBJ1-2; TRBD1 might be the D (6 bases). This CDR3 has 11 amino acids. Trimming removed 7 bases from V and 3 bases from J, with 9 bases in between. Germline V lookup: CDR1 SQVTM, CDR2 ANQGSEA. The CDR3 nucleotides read TGCAGCGAACGGACAGACTATGGCTACACCTTC. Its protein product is CSERTDYGYTF.

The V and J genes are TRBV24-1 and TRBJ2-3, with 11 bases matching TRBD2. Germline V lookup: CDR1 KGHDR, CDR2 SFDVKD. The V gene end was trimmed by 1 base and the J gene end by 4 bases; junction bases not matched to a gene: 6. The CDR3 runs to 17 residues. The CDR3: CATSDFTSGSGPDTQYF. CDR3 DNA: TGTGCCACCAGTGATTTTACTAGCGGGAGTGGTCCAGATACGCAGTATTTT.

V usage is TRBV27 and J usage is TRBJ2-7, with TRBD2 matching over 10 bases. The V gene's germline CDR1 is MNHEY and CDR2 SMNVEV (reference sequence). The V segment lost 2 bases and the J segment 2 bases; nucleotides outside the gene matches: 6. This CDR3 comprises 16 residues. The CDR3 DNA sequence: TGTGCCAGCAGTTTAGCCCCTAGCGGGAGCCCCTACGAGCAGTACTTC. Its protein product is CASSLAPSGSPYEQYF.

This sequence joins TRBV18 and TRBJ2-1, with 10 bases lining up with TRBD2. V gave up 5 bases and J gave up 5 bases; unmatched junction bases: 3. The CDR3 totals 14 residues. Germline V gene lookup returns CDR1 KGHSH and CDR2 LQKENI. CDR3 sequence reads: CASSSSGSHNEQFF. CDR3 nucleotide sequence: TGTGCCAGCTCATCTAGCGGGAGCCACAATGAGCAGTTCTTC. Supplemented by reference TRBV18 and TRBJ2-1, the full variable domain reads NAGVMQNPRHLVRRRGQEARLRCSPMKGHSHVYWYRQLPEEGLKFMVYLQKENIIDESGMPKERFSAEFPKEGPSILRIQQVVRGDSAAYFCASSSSGSHNEQFFGPGTRLTVL.

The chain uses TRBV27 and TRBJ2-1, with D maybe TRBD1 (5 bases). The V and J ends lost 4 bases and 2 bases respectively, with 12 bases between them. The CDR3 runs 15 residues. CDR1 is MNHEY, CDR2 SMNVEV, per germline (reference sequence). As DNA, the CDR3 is TGTGCCAGCAGTTCCCGAACAGGTGCCTACAATGAGCAGTTCTTC. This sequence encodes CASSSRTGAYNEQFF.

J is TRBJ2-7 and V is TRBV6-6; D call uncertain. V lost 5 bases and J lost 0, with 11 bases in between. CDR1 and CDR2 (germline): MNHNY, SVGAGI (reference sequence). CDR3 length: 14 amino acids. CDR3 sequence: CASSPLRGSYEQYF. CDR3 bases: TGTGCCAGCAGTCCACTCAGAGGCTCCTACGAGCAGTACTTC.

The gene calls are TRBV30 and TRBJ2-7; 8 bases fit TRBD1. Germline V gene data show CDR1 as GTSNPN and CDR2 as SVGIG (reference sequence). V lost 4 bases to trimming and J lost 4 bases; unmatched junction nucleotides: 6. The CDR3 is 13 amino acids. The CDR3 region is CAWTGTGPYEQYF. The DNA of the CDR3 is TGTGCCTGGACCGGGACAGGACCGTACGAGCAGTACTTC.

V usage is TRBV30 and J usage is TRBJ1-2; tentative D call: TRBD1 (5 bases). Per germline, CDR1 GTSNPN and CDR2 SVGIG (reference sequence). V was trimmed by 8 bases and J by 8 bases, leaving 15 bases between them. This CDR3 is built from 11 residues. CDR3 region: CARSGMGGYTF. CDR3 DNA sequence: TGTGCCCGCTCAGGGATGGGAGGCTACACCTTC. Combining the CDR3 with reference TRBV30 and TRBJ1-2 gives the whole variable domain SQTIHQWPATLVQPVGSPLSLECTVEGTSNPNLYWYRQAAGRGLQLLFYSVGIGQISSEVPQNLSASRPQDRQFILSSKKLLLSDSGFYLCARSGMGGYTFGSGTRLTVV.